This entry features one T cell receptor (beta chain) sequence. Its antigen remains unidentified. Nothing much larger sits one base from this clone, and base qualities are not available. This sample's time point label indicates: cells obtained before transplantation from donor or recipient. CD3+CD4+ and CD3+CD8+ populations were FACS-sorted from unstimulated pre-transplant donor and recipient cells taken from spleen or lymph nodes. To prepare the library, the immunoSEQ multiplex PCR assay was applied. In most patients, genomic DNA was isolated using the Qiagen DNeasy Blood and Tissue Kit and sent frozen to Adaptive Biotechnologies for TCR sequencing. For most patients, high-throughput TCR-beta CDR3 sequencing of genomic DNA was performed by Adaptive Biotechnologies. For the original study's pipeline: Adaptive's ImmunoSEQ software supplied the TCR sequencing data for under 20 patients, while MiXCR and VDJtools were used to process a few other patients. To correct CD4 versus CD8 sorting errors, any sequence found in both subsets at a frequency ratio below 5:1 was removed. CDR3 nucleotide sequences shared between donor and recipient were removed because their origin could not be assigned. To count as alloreactive, a clone needed at least 2-fold expansion over unstimulated cells and a minimum CFSE-low frequency of 0.002% (template counts) or 0.001% (read counts). A clone was considered mappable if detected in the sequenced pre-transplant spleen, lymph node, or MLR CFSE-low populations of the donor or recipient. The cumulative frequency of alloreactive clones was calculated as a percentage of all sequences, weighted by copy number. The source is immuneACCESS, and TCRdb retained only in-frame sequences with V and J called. Part of the clones is not carried over; for the studies checked, unresolved V genes explain less than half of this, and the remainder is unexplained. D and trimming come from the DNA, and the V and J calls and clone size come from that table. Recorded for this sample are tens of thousands of clones; about 94% of them occurred a single time. The ten largest account for about 0.53% of the sample.

The record originates from a study of graft-versus-host responses after intestinal transplantation (dated by TCRdb to the early 2020s). Notes on the research overall: Multivisceral, liver-intestinal, or isolated intestinal transplants were received by the recipients. A peak of at least 4% donor T cells among recipient peripheral blood mononuclear cells was the definition used for donor T cell macrochimerism. Graft-versus-host and host-versus-graft alloreactive T cell clones were tracked in the graft, circulation and bone marrow after intestinal transplantation using bulk TCR-beta CDR3 sequencing. To identify alloreactive clones, pre-transplant mixed lymphocyte reaction products were sequenced and then compared with unstimulated pre-transplant donor and recipient T cells. The cohort enrolled 20 to 30 intestinal transplant recipients, one of whom was a retransplant, and 3 patients without pretransplant specimens were excluded. Every recipient was given anti-thymocyte globulin induction, followed by about three years of maintenance tacrolimus and steroids. Rather than being sequenced by the commercial service, samples from a few later patients were sequenced in-house on an Illumina MiSeq and processed with MiXCR. Study-wide findings and limitations: Conclusions were limited by the relatively low number and heterogeneity of intestinal transplant patients. High GvH to HvG T cell clonal ratios were observed in the allografts of patients with donor T cell macrochimerism. GvH clones were detected in recipient bone marrow, and some of these GvH clones were observed earlier in ileal mucosa or blood, consistent with an intestinal mucosal origin. Early after transplant, peak levels of circulating GvH clones were found to be associated with declines in HvG clones.

Sample: unstimulated CD8+ T cells sorted from spleen or lymph node cells, taken before intestinal transplant. This sequence was found in a human donor who received an intestinal transplant.

The CDR3 reads as follows: CASSLQPGLAYNEQFF. The DNA reads as follows: TGTGCCAGTAGTCTCCAACCGGGACTAGCTTACAATGAGCAGTTCTTC. Recombination linked TRBV19 to TRBJ2-1; the junction holds 9 bases that match TRBD2. The CDR3 numbers 16 residues from cysteine through phenylalanine. Only the CDR3 portion is preserved as DNA: 48 bases, with reading frame beginning at the first base. Germline trimming: 5 bases from V, 4 bases from J; junction bases outside gene matches: 9. As encoded in the germline V gene (reference sequence), CDR1 is LNHDA while CDR2 is SQIVND.